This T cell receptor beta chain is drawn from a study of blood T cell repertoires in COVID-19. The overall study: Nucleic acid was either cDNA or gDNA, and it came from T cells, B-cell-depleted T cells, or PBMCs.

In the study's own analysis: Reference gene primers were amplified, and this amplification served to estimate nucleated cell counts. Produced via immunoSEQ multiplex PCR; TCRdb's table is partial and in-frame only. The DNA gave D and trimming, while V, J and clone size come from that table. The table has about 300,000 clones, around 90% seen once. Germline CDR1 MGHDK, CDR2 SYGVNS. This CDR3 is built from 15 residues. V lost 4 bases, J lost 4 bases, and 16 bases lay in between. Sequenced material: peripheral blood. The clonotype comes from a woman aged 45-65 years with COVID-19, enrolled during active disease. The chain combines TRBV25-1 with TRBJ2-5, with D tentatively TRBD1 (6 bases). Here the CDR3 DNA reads TGTGCCAGCAGTGCCGGACGAGGGGGTGGAGAGACCCAGTACTTC. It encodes CASSAGRGGGETQYF. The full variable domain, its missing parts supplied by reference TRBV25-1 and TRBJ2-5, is EADIYQTPRYLVIGTGKKITLECSQTMGHDKMYWYQQDPGMELHLIHYSYGVNSTEKGDLSSESTVSRIRTEHFPLTLESARPSHTSQYLCASSAGRGGGETQYFGPGTRLLVL.